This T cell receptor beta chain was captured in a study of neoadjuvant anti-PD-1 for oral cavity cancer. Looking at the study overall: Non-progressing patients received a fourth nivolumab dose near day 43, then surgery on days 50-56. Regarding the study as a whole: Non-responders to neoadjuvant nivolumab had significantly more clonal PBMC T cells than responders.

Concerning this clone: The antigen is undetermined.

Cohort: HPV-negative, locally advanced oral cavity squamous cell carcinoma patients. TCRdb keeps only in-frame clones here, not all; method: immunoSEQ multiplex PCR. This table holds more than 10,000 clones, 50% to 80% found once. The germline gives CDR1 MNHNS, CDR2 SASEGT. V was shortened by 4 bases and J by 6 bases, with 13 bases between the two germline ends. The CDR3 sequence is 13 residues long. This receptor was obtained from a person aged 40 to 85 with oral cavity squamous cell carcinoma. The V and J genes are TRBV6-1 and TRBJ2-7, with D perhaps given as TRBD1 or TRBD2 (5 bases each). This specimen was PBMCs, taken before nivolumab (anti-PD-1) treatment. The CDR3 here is CASSGSLGVEQYF. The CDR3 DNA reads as TGTGCCAGCAGTGGATCCTTGGGGGTCGAGCAGTACTTC.